This TCR beta chain derives from a study of regulatory T cells in long-lasting Graves disease (dated by TCRdb to about 2021). With respect to the entire study: Persistent Graves' disease meant more than 5 years of antithyroid drug treatment with TSH receptor autoantibodies that stayed positive. Patients with persistent Graves' disease were compared with patients with newly diagnosed Graves' disease using TCR sequencing and RNA sequencing of peripheral blood. The study was registered as a clinical trial and conducted in China. A total of approximately 35 samples underwent TCR sequencing: around 13 from persistent and roughly 20 from newly diagnosed Graves' disease patients. Antithyroid drugs had been taken for 8.5 to 11 years on average by persistent Graves' disease patients in the clinical cohort.

General findings and caveats noted by the study authors: Compared with newly diagnosed patients, persistent Graves' disease patients had lower TCR Shannon entropy and fewer highly expanded clones, which suggests clonal expansion. TRBV28, TRBJ1-2 and TRBJ2-5 were preferentially used in persistent disease, while TRBV20-1 and TRBJ2-1 were favored in newly diagnosed disease. Sequencing and analysis were restricted to the TCR beta chain. The study examined only peripheral blood because the primary lesion, thyroid tissue, could not be accessed. A larger number of public clonotypes was shared among persistent patients (fewer than 3,000) than among newly diagnosed patients (approximately 930). The authors noted that the small sample size was a limitation that may lower accuracy.

The method behind the library was multiplex PCR. Sequencing took place on an Illumina HiSeq 4000. CDR3 regions were amplified by Arm-PCR with iRepertoire HTBI primers to construct TCR beta libraries. Before sequencing, the PCR products underwent gel purification. Per the original workflow: A total of around 66 TRBV and under 15 TRBJ segments were identified across samples and were used for gene usage analysis of CDR3 amino acid clonotypes. COPE and FqMerger were used to merge the filtered high-quality paired reads into contigs. BLAST was used to align contigs to the IMGT TRBV, TRBD and TRBJ reference genes, and CDR3 was defined following IMGT. Any clonotype with a frequency above 0.1% was classified as a highly expanded clone. Repertoire diversity was measured by Shannon entropy, and V-J evenness by the Gini coefficient. Clonotypes shared by more than one individual were considered public. TCRdb reran the public reads through fastp at Q25 and MiXCR, keeping productive beta chains. Rows with one shared CDR3 protein collapse into an entry with the most common genes and DNA. TCRdb's processing, not the study's, gives the V and J calls here. A total of about 290,000 distinct CDR3 sequences appear in this sample, around 20% of them only once. The ten largest clones capture roughly three fifths of the sample.

This clonotype was seen ten or more times. Its antigen has not been determined. Qualities for individual bases were not recorded, and no much larger clone is one base off. The CDR3 goes from the cysteine to the phenylalanine over 14 residues. CDR3 DNA is the only sequence kept; it has 42 bases, read in frame from the first base. V drops 1 base and J drops 2 bases, leaving 6 bases in between. Sequences MGHRA (CDR1) and YSYEKL (CDR2) are obtained from the germline V gene. The time point label here, explained by the study, means: persistent/refractory GD, antithyroid drugs over 5 years with positive TRAb. For both TCR sequencing and RNA sequencing, RNA was extracted from PBMCs using TRIzol. Graves' disease was diagnosed according to American Thyroid Association guidelines. Recruitment of patients was carried out at an endocrinology department in Xi'an, China. Each patient gave 9 to 10 milliliters of peripheral blood, collected in an EDTA anticoagulant tube. PBMCs were isolated by Ficoll Paque Plus density gradient separation without further T cell sorting. An Agilent 2100 Bioanalyzer and agarose gel were used to assess RNA quality, and a NanoDrop 2000 was used to measure RNA concentration.

Here the chain combines TRBV4-1 and TRBJ1-5; the D segment cannot be called with confidence. The clonotype was recovered from a female donor with Graves disease. This specimen consisted of peripheral blood mononuclear cells (PBMCs), obtained when the disease was refractory, from a patient treated with antithyroid drugs. The CDR3 region has the sequence CASSQVGGNQPQHF. The nucleotides are TGCGCCAGCAGCCAAGTTGGCGGCAATCAGCCCCAGCATTTT.